The 26 T cell receptor beta chains in this list originate from one sample, sequenced in a study of cytomegalovirus exposure and HLA in healthy donors. TCRdb keeps only in-frame clones here, not all; method: immunoSEQ multiplex PCR. Of 130,000 to 150,000 clones in the sample, approximately 90% were seen once. Material: PBMCs. The receptors come from a young man in good health and CMV-seronegative.

The V and J genes are TRBV15 and TRBJ2-3; D is uncertain. The CDR3 covers 11 residues. Germline CDR1 LNHNV, CDR2 YYDKDF (reference sequence). V lost 5 bases and J lost 5, with 5 bases in between. For the CDR3, the DNA is TGTGCCACCAGCGGTAGAGATACGCAGTATTTT. It encodes CATSGRDTQYF.

The gene calls are TRBV4-2 and TRBJ2-1, with TRBD2 matching 9 bases. CDR1 is LGHNA and CDR2 is YNFKEQ in the germline V gene. Losses at the gene ends were 4 bases for V and 12 bases for J; bases not matched to a gene: 13. The CDR3 runs to 15 residues. The CDR3 region is CASSPSSGGLPRQFF. The CDR3 DNA sequence: TGTGCCAGCAGCCCAAGTAGCGGGGGCCTTCCCCGGCAGTTCTTC.

V and J are TRBV19 and TRBJ1-5, with TRBD1 matching 9 bases. This CDR3 has 13 residues. The trim removed 6 bases at V and 6 bases at J, leaving 3 bases unmatched. Per germline, CDR1 LNHDA and CDR2 SQIVND (reference sequence). CDR3 loop: CASSDRGAQPQHF. The CDR3 DNA reads TGTGCCAGTAGCGACAGGGGGGCTCAGCCCCAGCATTTT.

Of note for this clone: A junction end diverges from the germline sequence, so it may reflect a read error. The chain recombines TRBV19 with TRBJ1-2; TRBD1 agrees at 9 bases. The CDR3 is 14 amino acids. CDR1 and CDR2 (germline): LNHDA, SQIVND (reference sequence). CDR3 region: CASSIGGTGNGCTF. For the CDR3, the DNA is TGTGCCAGTAGTATTGGAGGGACAGGGAATGGCTGCACCTTC. The full variable domain, completed using reference TRBV19 and TRBJ1-2, is DGGITQSPKYLFRKEGQNVTLSCEQNLNHDAMYWYRQDPGQGLRLIYYSQIVNDFQKGDIAEGYSVSREKKESFPLTVTSAQKNPTAFYLCASSIGGTGNGCTFGSGTRLTVV.

V and J are TRBV5-1 and TRBJ2-1; TRBD2 aligns across 8 bases. This CDR3 has 16 residues. Germline loops: CDR1 SGHRS, CDR2 YFSETQ. The V gene end was trimmed by 3 bases and the J gene end by 3 bases; junction bases not matched to a gene: 8. The CDR3 coding sequence is TGCGCCAGCAGCTGGCCTAGCGGGTCCCACTACAATGAGCAGTTCTTC. It is translated as CASSWPSGSHYNEQFF.

The chain combines TRBV6-5 with TRBJ1-4; D is possibly TRBD1 (6 bases). This CDR3 is 15 amino acids long. Trimming stripped 5 bases from V and 4 bases from J, with 14 bases between. Germline CDR1 reads MNHEY; CDR2 reads SVGAGI. The CDR3 nucleotides are TGTGCCAGCAGTGGCCGGGGGGGGCATAATGAAAAACTGTTTTTT. Protein sequence: CASSGRGGHNEKLFF.

The rearrangement joins TRBV9 to TRBJ1-2; unclear D gene. The V and J ends lost 0 bases and 13 bases respectively, with 13 bases between them. CDR1 and CDR2 from the germline V gene are SGDLS and YYNGEE. This CDR3 region has 12 residues. In DNA form, the CDR3 reads TGTGCCAGCAGCGTAGGGGAAGGGAGATGCACCTTC. It translates to CASSVGEGRCTF.

This sequence joins TRBV30 and TRBJ1-4; possible D gene TRBD1, 6 bases. Germline V CDR1 and CDR2: GTSNPN, SVGIG (reference sequence). This CDR3 region has 14 residues. Trimming pared 2 bases from V and 5 bases from J, leaving 12 bases between. The CDR3 protein is CAWSPGAQNEKLFF. DNA of the CDR3: TGTGCCTGGAGTCCAGGGGCCCAAAATGAAAAACTGTTTTTT.

The rearrangement uses TRBV19 and TRBJ2-5; 7 nucleotides match TRBD1. The CDR3 contains 15 residues. Germline lookup yields CDR1 LNHDA and CDR2 SQIVND (reference sequence). The V gene end was trimmed by 6 bases and the J gene end by 1 base; junction bases not matched to a gene: 8. The DNA of the CDR3 is TGTGCCAGTAGCGTGAGGGGACAGCCCCAAGAGACCCAGTACTTC. Translation gives CASSVRGQPQETQYF. The variable domain in full, completed from reference TRBV19 and TRBJ2-5, reads DGGITQSPKYLFRKEGQNVTLSCEQNLNHDAMYWYRQDPGQGLRLIYYSQIVNDFQKGDIAEGYSVSREKKESFPLTVTSAQKNPTAFYLCASSVRGQPQETQYFGPGTRLLVL.

This clone was detected a few times. V is TRBV5-1 and J is TRBJ1-6; TRBD1 might be the D (6 bases). The CDR3 extends over 15 amino acids. Germline-derived CDR1 and CDR2 are SGHRS and YFSETQ. The ends were cut back, 7 bases at V and 5 bases at J, with 16 bases in the middle. CDR3: CASSTGLGDNSPLHF. The DNA for the CDR3 is TGCGCCAGCTCGACAGGCCTCGGGGATAATTCACCCCTCCACTTT.

The J gene is TRBJ2-3, the V gene TRBV11-3, with 10 positions matching TRBD2. Germline CDR1 SGHNT, CDR2 YENEEA. CDR3 length: 18 residues. Trimming at V came to 3 bases and at J to 1 base, leaving 10 bases not matched to a gene. The CDR3 DNA follows: TGTGCCAGCAGCTTCCTGACTGGGACTAGCGTTGGCACAGATACGCAGTATTTT. Protein sequence: CASSFLTGTSVGTDTQYF.

The J gene is TRBJ1-1, the V gene TRBV25-1; D unclear. The CDR3 covers 15 residues. The germline V and J ends were trimmed by 6 bases and 2 bases, with 16 bases remaining between them. The germline V gene encodes CDR1 MGHDK and CDR2 SYGVNS. CDR3 in amino acids: CASRRGEVGNTEAFF. As DNA, the CDR3 is TGTGCCAGCAGGCGAGGAGAGGTAGGAAACACTGAAGCTTTCTTT. Filled out from reference TRBV25-1 and TRBJ1-1, the complete variable domain reads EADIYQTPRYLVIGTGKKITLECSQTMGHDKMYWYQQDPGMELHLIHYSYGVNSTEKGDLSSESTVSRIRTEHFPLTLESARPSHTSQYLCASRRGEVGNTEAFFGQGTRLTVV.

The gene calls are TRBV9 and TRBJ1-2; 7 nucleotides agree with TRBD1. This CDR3 has 15 residues. Germline V gene data show CDR1 as SGDLS and CDR2 as YYNGEE. The J segment lost 4 bases and the V segment lost 3 bases, leaving 9 bases of the junction unmatched. CDR3 bases: TGTGCCAGCAGCGAGACAGGGCTAGGCGGCTATGGCTACACCTTC. Its protein product is CASSETGLGGYGYTF.

The rearrangement uses TRBV10-3 and TRBJ1-6; 7 nucleotides agree with TRBD1. This CDR3 is 15 amino acids long. V was pared by 4 bases and J by 8 bases, with 8 bases of the junction left unmatched. Germline V CDR1 and CDR2: ENHRY, SYGVKD. CDR3 sequence: CAISGMTGMDSPLHF. CDR3 nucleotide sequence: TGTGCCATCAGTGGTATGACAGGGATGGATTCACCCCTCCACTTT.

In regard to this clone: One junction end does not reproduce the germline sequence, and a read error may be involved. The CDR3, as DNA: TGTGCCAGCAGCTCCCGTGGGAGACAGGGGGTGGCCTTC. It yields the protein CASSSRGRQGVAF. V is TRBV11-3 and J is TRBJ1-2; 9 bases are shared with TRBD1. The V gene's germline CDR1 is SGHNT and CDR2 YENEEA. The CDR3 covers 13 residues.

This clone was detected a few times. The J gene is TRBJ1-6, the V gene TRBV4-2; no firm D call. V lost 0 bases and J lost 0, with 9 bases in between. Germline lookup yields CDR1 LGHNA and CDR2 YNFKEQ. CDR3 length equals 17 residues. CDR3 in amino acids: CASSQDPMSSYNSPLHF. Written as DNA, the CDR3 is TGTGCCAGCAGCCAAGATCCCATGAGCTCCTATAATTCACCCCTCCACTTT.

This chain uses TRBV11-2 with TRBJ1-2, with a possible D match to TRBD1 (5 bases). The CDR3 is made up of 15 amino acids. Trimming took 2 bases from V and 7 from J, leaving 17 bases between them. CDR1 and CDR2 (germline): SGHAT, FQNNGV. This CDR3 is CASSLTQRGAGGYTF. In nucleotides, the CDR3 is TGTGCCAGCAGCTTAACTCAAAGGGGCGCCGGTGGCTACACCTTC.

The chain has TRBV5-1 and TRBJ2-2, with D possibly TRBD2 on 6 matching bases. Germline CDR1 and CDR2: SGHRS and YFSETQ. The length of the CDR3 is 15 residues. Trimming pared 7 bases from V and 5 bases from J, leaving 18 bases between. Here the CDR3 DNA reads TGCGCCAGCGCAACCAACCTAGCGACTACCGGGGAGCTGTTTTTT. Translating it yields CASATNLATTGELFF.

J is TRBJ1-3 and V is TRBV14; perhaps TRBD1 as D (5 bases). Looked up from germline, CDR1 is SGHDN and CDR2 is FVKESK. V was clipped by 8 bases and J by 3 bases, with 8 bases between them. The CDR3 runs 12 residues. The CDR3 bases are TGTGCCAGCGCCGGGGGTGGAAACACCATATATTTT. It translates to CASAGGGNTIYF.

This clone has just one count. The rearrangement links TRBV30 to TRBJ2-3; D may be TRBD2 (5 bases). Germline V lookup: CDR1 GTSNPN, CDR2 SVGIG (reference sequence). This CDR3 is built from 14 residues. The germline V and J ends were trimmed by 0 bases and 3 bases, with 10 bases remaining between them. The CDR3 spells CAWSVRGRTDTQYF. The CDR3 nucleotides are TGTGCCTGGAGTGTACGGGGAAGGACAGATACGCAGTATTTT. Variable domain in full (rest from reference TRBV30 and TRBJ2-3): SQTIHQWPATLVQPVGSPLSLECTVEGTSNPNLYWYRQAAGRGLQLLFYSVGIGQISSEVPQNLSASRPQDRQFILSSKKLLLSDSGFYLCAWSVRGRTDTQYFGPGTRLTVL.

The chain uses TRBV7-7 and TRBJ2-5, with D possibly being TRBD2 (6 bases). The CDR3 has 14 amino acids. Trimming took 5 bases from V and 2 from J, leaving 12 bases between them. Germline V lookup: CDR1 SSHAT, CDR2 FNYEAQ (reference sequence). The CDR3 protein is CASSQSGVQETQYF. In nucleotides, the CDR3 is TGTGCCAGCAGCCAGTCGGGGGTACAAGAGACCCAGTACTTC.

V and J are TRBV27 and TRBJ2-3, with 9 positions matching TRBD2. Trimming took 3 bases from V and 6 from J; bases not matched to a gene: 4. In germline, CDR1 is MNHEY, CDR2 SMNVEV (reference sequence). The CDR3 totals 14 residues. This CDR3 is CASSLGLARDTQYF. Written as DNA, the CDR3 is TGTGCCAGCAGTTTGGGACTAGCTCGGGATACGCAGTATTTT.

The chain joins TRBV28 to TRBJ2-2; D perhaps matches TRBD2 (6 bases). V lost 3 bases and J lost 2, with 19 bases in between. The germline gives CDR1 MDHEN, CDR2 SYDVKM. This CDR3 comprises 18 residues. CDR3 DNA sequence: TGTGCCAGCAGTTTTGGCGGGACCTACCAAACAAACACCGGGGAGCTGTTTTTT. This sequence encodes CASSFGGTYQTNTGELFF.

This rearrangement joins TRBV5-6 to TRBJ1-2; D unclear. The CDR3 totals 11 residues. Looked up from germline, CDR1 is SGHDT and CDR2 is YYEEEE. Trimming removed 2 bases at V and 11 bases at J, with 10 bases between. The CDR3 coding sequence is TGTGCCAGCAGCTTACTAAATTTATACACCTTC. Encoded protein: CASSLLNLYTF.

The chain recombines TRBV5-1 with TRBJ2-1; TRBD2 matches 8 bases. The CDR3 has 13 residues. Germline V gene lookup returns CDR1 SGHRS and CDR2 YFSETQ. V was pared by 7 bases and J by 6 bases, with 6 bases of the junction left unmatched. CDR3 bases: TGCGCCAGCTCCTCACTAGCGGCCAATGAGCAGTTCTTC. Amino acids: CASSSLAANEQFF.

The table lists this clone with a count of one. This chain connects TRBV9 to TRBJ1-5; 9 nucleotides match TRBD1. Germline V gives CDR1 SGDLS, CDR2 YYNGEE. The V gene end was trimmed by 4 bases and the J gene end by 5 bases; junction bases not matched to a gene: 1. This CDR3 is 13 amino acids long. Here the CDR3 DNA reads TGTGCCAGCAGCCGACAGGGGGATCAGCCCCAGCATTTT. As protein: CASSRQGDQPQHF.